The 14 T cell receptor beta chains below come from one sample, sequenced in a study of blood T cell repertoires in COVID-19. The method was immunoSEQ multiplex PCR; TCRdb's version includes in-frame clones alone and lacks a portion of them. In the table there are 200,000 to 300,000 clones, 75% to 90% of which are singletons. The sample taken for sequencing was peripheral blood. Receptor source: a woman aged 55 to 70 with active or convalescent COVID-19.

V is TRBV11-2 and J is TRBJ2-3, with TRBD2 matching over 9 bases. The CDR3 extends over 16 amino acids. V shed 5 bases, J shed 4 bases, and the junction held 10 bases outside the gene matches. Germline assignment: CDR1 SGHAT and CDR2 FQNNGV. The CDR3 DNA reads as TGTGCCAGCAGCCTGGGTAATAGCGGGGGTTCAGATACGCAGTATTTT. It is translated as CASSLGNSGGSDTQYF.

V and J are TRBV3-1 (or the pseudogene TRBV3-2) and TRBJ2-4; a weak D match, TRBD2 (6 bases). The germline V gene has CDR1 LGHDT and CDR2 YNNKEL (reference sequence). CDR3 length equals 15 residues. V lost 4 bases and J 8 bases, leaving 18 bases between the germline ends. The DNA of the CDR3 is TGTGCCAGCAGCCCGATCTCGGGGGTTTGGGACATTCAGTACTTC. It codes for CASSPISGVWDIQYF.

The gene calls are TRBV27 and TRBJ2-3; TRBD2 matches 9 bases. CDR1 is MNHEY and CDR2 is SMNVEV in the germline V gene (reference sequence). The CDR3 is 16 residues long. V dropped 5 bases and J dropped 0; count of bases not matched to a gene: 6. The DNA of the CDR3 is TGTGCCAGCAGTCCTAGCGGGGTAACTAGCACAGATACGCAGTATTTT. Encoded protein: CASSPSGVTSTDTQYF.

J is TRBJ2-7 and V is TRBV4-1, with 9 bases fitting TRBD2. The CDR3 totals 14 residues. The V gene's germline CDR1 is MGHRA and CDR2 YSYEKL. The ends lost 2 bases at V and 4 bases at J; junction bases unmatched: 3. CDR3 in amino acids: CASSQSSGVYEQYF. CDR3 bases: TGCGCCAGCAGCCAATCTAGCGGGGTTTACGAGCAGTACTTC.

CDR3 sequence reads: CASSYSFRVSTDTQYF. CDR3 coding DNA: TGTGCCAGCAGTTACTCGTTTCGGGTTAGCACAGATACGCAGTATTTT. The chain carries TRBV6-5 and TRBJ2-3; D call uncertain. CDR1 and CDR2 from the germline V gene are MNHEY and SVGAGI. Trimming removed 0 bases from V and 0 bases from J, with 10 bases in between. The CDR3 is made up of 16 amino acids.

The CDR3 spells CASSPDWNTEAFF. CDR3 bases: TGTGCCAGCAGCCCCGACTGGAACACTGAAGCTTTCTTT. The chain uses TRBV13 and TRBJ1-1; D uncertain. V dropped 5 bases and J dropped 1 base, with 8 bases sitting between them. CDR1 PRHDT and CDR2 FYEKMQ come from the germline V gene (reference sequence). This CDR3 is built from 13 residues.

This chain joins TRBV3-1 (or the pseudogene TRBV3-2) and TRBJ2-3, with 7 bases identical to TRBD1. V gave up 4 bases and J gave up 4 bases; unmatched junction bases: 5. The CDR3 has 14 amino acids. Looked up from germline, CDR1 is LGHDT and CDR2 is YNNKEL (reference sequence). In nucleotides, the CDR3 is TGTGCCAGCAGCCCCAGACAGGGCCCAGATACGCAGTATTTT. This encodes CASSPRQGPDTQYF.

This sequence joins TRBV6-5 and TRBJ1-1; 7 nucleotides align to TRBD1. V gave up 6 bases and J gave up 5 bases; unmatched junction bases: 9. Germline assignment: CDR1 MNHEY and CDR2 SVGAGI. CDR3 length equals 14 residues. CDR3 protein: CASSADRVLTEAFF. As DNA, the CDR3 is TGTGCCAGCAGCGCCGACAGGGTGTTGACTGAAGCTTTCTTT.

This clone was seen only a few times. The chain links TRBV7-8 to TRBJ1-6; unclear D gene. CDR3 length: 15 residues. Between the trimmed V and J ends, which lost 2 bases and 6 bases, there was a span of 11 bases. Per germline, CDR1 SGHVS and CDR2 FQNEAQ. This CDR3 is CASSLNTVTNSPLHF. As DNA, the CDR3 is TGTGCCAGCAGCTTAAATACAGTGACTAATTCACCCCTCCACTTT.

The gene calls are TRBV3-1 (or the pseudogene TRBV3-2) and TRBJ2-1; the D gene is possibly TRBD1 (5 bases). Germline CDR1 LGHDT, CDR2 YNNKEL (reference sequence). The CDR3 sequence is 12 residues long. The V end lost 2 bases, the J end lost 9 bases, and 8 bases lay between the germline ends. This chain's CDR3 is CASSQPQGEQFF. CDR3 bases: TGTGCCAGCAGCCAACCGCAGGGTGAGCAGTTCTTC.

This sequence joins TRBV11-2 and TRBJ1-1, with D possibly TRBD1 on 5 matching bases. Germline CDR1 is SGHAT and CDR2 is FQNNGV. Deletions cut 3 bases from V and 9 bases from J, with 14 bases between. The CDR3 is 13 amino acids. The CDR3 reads CASSFTRQYQAFF. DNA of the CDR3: TGTGCCAGCAGCTTTACCCGACAGTACCAAGCTTTCTTT.

The CDR3 here is CASSTWGNEQYF. The CDR3 nucleotides read TGTGCCAGCAGCACCTGGGGCAACGAGCAGTACTTC. The J gene is TRBJ2-7, the V gene TRBV3-1 (or the pseudogene TRBV3-2); a possible D gene is TRBD1 (5 bases). Trimming pared 5 bases from V and 5 bases from J, leaving 10 bases between. This CDR3 region has 12 residues. CDR1 and CDR2 from the germline V gene are LGHDT and YNNKEL (reference sequence).

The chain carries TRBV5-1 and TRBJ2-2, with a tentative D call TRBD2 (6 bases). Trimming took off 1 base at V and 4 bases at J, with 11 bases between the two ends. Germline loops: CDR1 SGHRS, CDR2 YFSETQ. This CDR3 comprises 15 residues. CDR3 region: CASSLTAGSTGELFF. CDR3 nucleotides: TGCGCCAGCAGCTTGACAGCGGGTAGCACCGGGGAGCTGTTTTTT.

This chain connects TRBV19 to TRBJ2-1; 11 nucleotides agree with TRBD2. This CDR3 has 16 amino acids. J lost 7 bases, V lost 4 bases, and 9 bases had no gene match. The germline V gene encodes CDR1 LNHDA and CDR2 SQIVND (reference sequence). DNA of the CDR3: TGTGCCAGTAGTACGGGTAGCGGGGGGGCCGGAAATGAGCAGTTCTTC. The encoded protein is CASSTGSGGAGNEQFF. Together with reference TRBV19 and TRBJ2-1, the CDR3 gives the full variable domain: DGGITQSPKYLFRKEGQNVTLSCEQNLNHDAMYWYRQDPGQGLRLIYYSQIVNDFQKGDIAEGYSVSREKKESFPLTVTSAQKNPTAFYLCASSTGSGGAGNEQFFGPGTRLTVL.